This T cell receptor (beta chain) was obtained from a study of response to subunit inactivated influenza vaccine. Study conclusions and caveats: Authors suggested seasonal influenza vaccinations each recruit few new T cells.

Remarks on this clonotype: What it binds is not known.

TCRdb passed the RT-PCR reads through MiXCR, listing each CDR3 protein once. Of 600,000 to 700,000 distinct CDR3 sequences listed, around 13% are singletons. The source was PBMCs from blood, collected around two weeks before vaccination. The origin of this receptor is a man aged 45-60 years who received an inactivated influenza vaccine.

The CDR3 nucleotides are TGCAGCGTTGATGAGCGAGAAACCGGGGAGCTGTTTTTT. Translated, it gives CSVDERETGELFF. The chain carries TRBV29-1 and TRBJ2-2; D unresolved. V shed 3 bases and J shed 5 bases, with 10 bases lying between them. This CDR3 spans 13 amino acids. Germline-derived CDR1 and CDR2 are SQVTM and ANQGSEA.